A selection of T cell receptor beta chains follows, all from one sample in a study of cytomegalovirus exposure and HLA in healthy donors. Produced via immunoSEQ multiplex PCR; TCRdb's table is partial and in-frame only. The sample carries 250,000 or so clones, around 90% recorded once. The sample comprised PBMCs. The receptors were sampled from a girl aged 2 to 10 in good health and CMV-seronegative. The conserved cysteine and the conserved F or W are not part of the CDR3 here. The order of the fields is V gene, J gene, clone size, CDR3 protein. Only some rows state a clone size, as once, few, many or a class for expanded clones.

V gene: TRBV5-1
J gene: TRBJ2-3
clone size: once
CDR3 protein: ASSNRQGARTDTQY

V gene: TRBV5-5
J gene: TRBJ1-3
clone size: NA
CDR3 protein: ASSLDGQNFGNTIY

V gene: TRBV12-1
J gene: TRBJ2-7
clone size: NA
CDR3 protein: ASSHIQTSGGPRFSYEQY

V gene: TRBV18
J gene: TRBJ2-7
clone size: NA
CDR3 protein: ASGGQEVGEQY

V gene: TRBV9
J gene: TRBJ1-2
clone size: NA
CDR3 protein: ASSAGTGWIVDGYT

V gene: TRBV7-3
J gene: TRBJ1-4
clone size: NA
CDR3 protein: ASSLGETNEKLF

V gene: TRBV6-5
J gene: TRBJ1-3
clone size: NA
CDR3 protein: ASGGTGNTIY

V gene: TRBV6-1
J gene: TRBJ2-7
clone size: NA
CDR3 protein: ASSARDRGTSYEQY

V gene: TRBV2
J gene: TRBJ2-1
clone size: NA
CDR3 protein: ASISTSGRRNEQF

V gene: TRBV6-1
J gene: TRBJ2-1
clone size: NA
CDR3 protein: ASSTSSGRRGEQF

V gene: TRBV7-9
J gene: TRBJ1-1
clone size: NA
CDR3 protein: ASSLPGMNTEAF

V gene: TRBV7-2
J gene: TRBJ1-2
clone size: NA
CDR3 protein: ASSLRDRGLGYT

V gene: TRBV28
J gene: TRBJ1-6
clone size: NA
CDR3 protein: ASSVGGSSYNSPLH

V gene: TRBV5-1
J gene: TRBJ2-1
clone size: NA
CDR3 protein: ASSLAGTHYNEQF

V gene: TRBV28
J gene: TRBJ1-2
clone size: NA
CDR3 protein: ASRRDISYGYT

V gene: TRBV10-3
J gene: TRBJ1-6
clone size: NA
CDR3 protein: AIGTGLVKSPLH

V gene: TRBV30
J gene: TRBJ1-2
clone size: NA
CDR3 protein: AWSVSGREGYGYT

V gene: TRBV7-9
J gene: TRBJ2-5
clone size: NA
CDR3 protein: ASSLGIAPYVTQY